The clone carrying this T cell receptor (beta chain) showed up many times. As yet, its antigen is unknown. The CDR3 has 15 amino acids. Germline values: CDR1 SGHRS, CDR2 YFSETQ. Between the trimmed V and J ends, which lost 0 bases and 4 bases, there was a span of 13 bases. Each TCR beta library was made by quantitative 5'-RACE that incorporated molecular barcodes. TCRdb processed the 5' RACE reads anew with MiXCR; each CDR3 protein has one entry. Of approximately 540,000 distinct CDR3 sequences listed, approximately 12% were seen once; the top ten hold approximately 6.3%. This sample was taken from a study of CD8 T cells in ankylosing spondylitis. Findings and limits, study-wide: Matched ankylosing spondylitis synovial fluid reportedly contained a significantly enriched population of disease-linked clones. For ankylosing spondylitis blood, a TCR beta motif of roughly 8 highly homologous variants appeared characteristic.

The receptor's source is a male donor with ankylosing spondylitis. The chain recombines TRBV5-1 with TRBJ1-2; the D is unclear. Input material: blood, either unsorted or a sorted T cell fraction (not recorded which). The CDR3 protein is CASSLGSAGSYGYTF. The CDR3 nucleotides read TGCGCCAGCAGCTTGGGCTCTGCGGGCAGCTATGGCTACACCTTC. The full variable domain, in which reference TRBV5-1 and TRBJ1-2 provide the parts outside the CDR3, is KAGVTQTPRYLIKTRGQQVTLSCSPISGHRSVSWYQQTPGQGLQFLFEYFSETQRNKGNFPGRFSGRQFSNSRSEMNVSTLELGDSALYLCASSLGSAGSYGYTFGSGTRLTVV.